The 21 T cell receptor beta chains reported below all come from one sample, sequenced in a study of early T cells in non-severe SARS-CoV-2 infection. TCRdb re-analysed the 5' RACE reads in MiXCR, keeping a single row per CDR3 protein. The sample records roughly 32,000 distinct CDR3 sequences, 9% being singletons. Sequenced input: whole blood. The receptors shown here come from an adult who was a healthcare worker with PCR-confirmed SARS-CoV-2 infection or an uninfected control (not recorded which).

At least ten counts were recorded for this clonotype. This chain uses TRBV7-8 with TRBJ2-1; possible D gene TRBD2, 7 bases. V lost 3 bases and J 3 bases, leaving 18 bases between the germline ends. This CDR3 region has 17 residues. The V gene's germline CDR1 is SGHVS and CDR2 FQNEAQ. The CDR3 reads CASSFTSGGQFYNEQFF. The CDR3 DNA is TGTGCCAGCAGCTTCACCTCCGGGGGGCAGTTCTACAATGAGCAGTTCTTC.

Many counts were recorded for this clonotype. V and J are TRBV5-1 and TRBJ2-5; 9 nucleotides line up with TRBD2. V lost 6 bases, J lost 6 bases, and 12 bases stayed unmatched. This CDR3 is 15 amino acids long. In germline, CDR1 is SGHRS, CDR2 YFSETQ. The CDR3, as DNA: TGCGCCAGCATGACTAGCGGAGCCGAATCACAGACCCAGTACTTC. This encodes CASMTSGAESQTQYF.

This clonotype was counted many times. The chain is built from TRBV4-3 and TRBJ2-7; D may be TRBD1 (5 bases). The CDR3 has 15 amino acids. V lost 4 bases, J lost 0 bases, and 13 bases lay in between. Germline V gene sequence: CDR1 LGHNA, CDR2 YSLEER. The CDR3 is CASSPGDDSSYEQYF. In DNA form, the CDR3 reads TGCGCCAGCAGCCCCGGCGACGACAGCTCCTACGAGCAGTACTTC.

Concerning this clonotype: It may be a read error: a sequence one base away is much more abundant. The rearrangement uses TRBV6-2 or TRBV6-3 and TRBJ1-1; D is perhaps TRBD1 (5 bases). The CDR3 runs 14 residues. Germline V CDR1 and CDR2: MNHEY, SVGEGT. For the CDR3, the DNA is TGTGCCAGCAGTTCCGGGGCCCTGAACACTGAAGCTCTCTTT. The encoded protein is CASSSGALNTEALF.

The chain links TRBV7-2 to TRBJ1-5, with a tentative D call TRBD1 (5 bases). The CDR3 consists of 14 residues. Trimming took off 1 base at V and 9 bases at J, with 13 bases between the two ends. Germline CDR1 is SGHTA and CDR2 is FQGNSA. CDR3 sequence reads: CASSLVTDSGPQHF. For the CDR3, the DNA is TGTGCCAGCAGCTTAGTGACAGACTCGGGGCCCCAGCATTTT.

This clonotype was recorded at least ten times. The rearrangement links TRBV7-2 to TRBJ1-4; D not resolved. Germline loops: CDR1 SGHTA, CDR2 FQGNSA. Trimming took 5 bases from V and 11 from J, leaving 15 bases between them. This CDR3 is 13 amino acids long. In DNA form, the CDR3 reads TGTGCCAGCAGCCTTAGAATAAGTCTGAAACTGTTTTTT. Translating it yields CASSLRISLKLFF.

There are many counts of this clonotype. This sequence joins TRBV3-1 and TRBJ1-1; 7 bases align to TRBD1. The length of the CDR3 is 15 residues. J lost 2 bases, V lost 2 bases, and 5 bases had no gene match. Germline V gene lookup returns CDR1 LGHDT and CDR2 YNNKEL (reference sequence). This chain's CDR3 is CASSQRQGFNTEAFF. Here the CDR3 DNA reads TGTGCCAGCAGCCAACGACAGGGATTTAACACTGAAGCTTTCTTT.

This CDR3 is CASSSTRGLANYGYTF. Here the CDR3 DNA reads TGCGCCAGCAGCTCTACCCGGGGCCTAGCTAACTATGGCTACACCTTC. This chain uses TRBV5-1 with TRBJ1-2; tentative D call: TRBD1 (5 bases). Germline V gene data show CDR1 as SGHRS and CDR2 as YFSETQ. The CDR3 runs to 16 residues. Trimming stripped 3 bases from V and 0 bases from J, with 15 bases between.

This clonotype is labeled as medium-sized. DNA of the CDR3: TGCGCCAGCAGCCAAGACAAAAATGAGCAGTTCTTC. Its translation: CASSQDKNEQFF. The chain couples TRBV4-3 to TRBJ2-1; D is unclear. CDR3 size: 12 residues. The germline V gene has CDR1 LGHNA and CDR2 YSLEER. With 0 bases removed from V and 7 bases from J, the gap between germline ends came to 4 bases.

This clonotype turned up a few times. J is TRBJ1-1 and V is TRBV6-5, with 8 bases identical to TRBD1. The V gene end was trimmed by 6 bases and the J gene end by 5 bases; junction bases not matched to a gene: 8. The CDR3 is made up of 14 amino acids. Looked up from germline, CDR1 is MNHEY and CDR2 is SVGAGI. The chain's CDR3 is CASSGQGSRTEAFF. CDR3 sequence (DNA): TGTGCCAGCAGCGGACAGGGTTCGAGGACTGAAGCTTTCTTT.

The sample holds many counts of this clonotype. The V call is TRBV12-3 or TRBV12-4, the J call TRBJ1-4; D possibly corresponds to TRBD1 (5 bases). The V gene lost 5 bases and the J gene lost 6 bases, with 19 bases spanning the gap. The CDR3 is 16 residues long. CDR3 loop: CASSPGWGTVDEKLFF. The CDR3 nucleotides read TGTGCCAGCAGTCCCGGGTGGGGGACGGTGGATGAAAAACTGTTTTTT.

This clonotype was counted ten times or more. CDR3 amino acids: CASSRGLAGVPPDPQYF. The CDR3 bases are TGTGCCAGCAGCCGTGGACTAGCGGGGGTCCCGCCGGATCCGCAGTATTTT. V and J are TRBV12-3 or TRBV12-4 and TRBJ2-3, with TRBD2 matching 13 bases. The length of the CDR3 is 17 residues. V was clipped by 6 bases and J by 10 bases; unmatched bases: 16.

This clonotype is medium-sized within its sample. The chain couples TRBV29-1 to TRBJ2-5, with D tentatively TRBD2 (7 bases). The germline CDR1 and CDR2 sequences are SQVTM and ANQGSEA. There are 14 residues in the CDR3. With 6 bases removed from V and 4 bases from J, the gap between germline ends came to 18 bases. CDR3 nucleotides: TGCAGCGTCCCAGTGGACGGGGGGCGAGAGACCCAGTACTTC. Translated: CSVPVDGGRETQYF.

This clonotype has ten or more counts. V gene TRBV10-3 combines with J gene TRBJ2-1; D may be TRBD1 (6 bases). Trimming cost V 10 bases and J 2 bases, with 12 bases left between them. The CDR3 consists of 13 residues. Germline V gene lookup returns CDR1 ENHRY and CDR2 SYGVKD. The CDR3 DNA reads TGTGCCAGCCGGGACACTGCCTACAATGAGCAGTTCTTC. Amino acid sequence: CASRDTAYNEQFF.

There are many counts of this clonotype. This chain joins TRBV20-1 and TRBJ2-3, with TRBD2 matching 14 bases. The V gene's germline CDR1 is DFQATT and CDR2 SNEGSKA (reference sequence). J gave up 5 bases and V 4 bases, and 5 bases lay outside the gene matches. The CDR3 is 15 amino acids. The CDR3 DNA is TGCAGTGCTATTAAGACTAGCGGGGGGGGAGATACGCAGTATTTT. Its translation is CSAIKTSGGGDTQYF.

The CDR3: CASSLVAGSIDQPQHF. In nucleotides, the CDR3 is TGTGCCAGCAGCTTAGTGGCAGGGAGCATTGATCAGCCCCAGCATTTT. The chain is built from TRBV7-8 and TRBJ1-5, with D possibly TRBD1 on 5 matching bases. Looked up from germline, CDR1 is SGHVS and CDR2 is FQNEAQ. The CDR3 totals 16 residues. V lost 1 base and J 5 bases, leaving 15 bases between the germline ends.

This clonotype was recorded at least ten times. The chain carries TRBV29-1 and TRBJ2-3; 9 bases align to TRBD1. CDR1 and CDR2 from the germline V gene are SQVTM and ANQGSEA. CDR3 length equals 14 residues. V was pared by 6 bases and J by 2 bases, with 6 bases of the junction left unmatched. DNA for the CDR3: TGCAGCGTGGACAGGGGCGATCTCACAGATACGCAGTATTTT. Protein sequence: CSVDRGDLTDTQYF.

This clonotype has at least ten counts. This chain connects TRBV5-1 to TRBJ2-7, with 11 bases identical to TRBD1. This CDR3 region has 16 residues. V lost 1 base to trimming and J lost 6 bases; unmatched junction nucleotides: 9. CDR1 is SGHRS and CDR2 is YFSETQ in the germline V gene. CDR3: CASSLLGQGAGSEQYF. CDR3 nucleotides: TGCGCCAGCAGCTTGTTAGGACAGGGGGCAGGCAGCGAGCAGTACTTC.

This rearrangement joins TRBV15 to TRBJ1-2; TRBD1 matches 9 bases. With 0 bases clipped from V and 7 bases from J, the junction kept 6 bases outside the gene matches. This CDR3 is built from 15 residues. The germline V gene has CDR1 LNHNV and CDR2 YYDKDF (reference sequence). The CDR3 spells CATSRDLGQGSGYTF. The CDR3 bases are TGTGCCACCAGCAGAGATTTGGGACAGGGATCTGGCTACACCTTC.

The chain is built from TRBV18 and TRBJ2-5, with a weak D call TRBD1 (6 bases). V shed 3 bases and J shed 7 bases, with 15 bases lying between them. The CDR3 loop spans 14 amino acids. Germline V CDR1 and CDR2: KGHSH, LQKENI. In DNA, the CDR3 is TGTGCCAGCTCACCCGGGACGCCCAGGGGGACCCAGTACTTC. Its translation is CASSPGTPRGTQYF.

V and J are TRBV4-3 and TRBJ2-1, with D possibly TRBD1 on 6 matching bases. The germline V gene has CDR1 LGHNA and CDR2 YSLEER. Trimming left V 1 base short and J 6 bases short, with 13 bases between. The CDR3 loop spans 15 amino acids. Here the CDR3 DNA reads TGCGCCAGCAGCCAAGGGGGGACAAGGGCCAATGAGCAGTTCTTC. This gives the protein CASSQGGTRANEQFF.